This TCR beta chain was found in a study of cytomegalovirus exposure and HLA in healthy donors. PCR used 60 Vbeta primers and 13 Jbeta primers. Repertoires were generated with immunoSEQ multiplex PCR, while TCRdb's copy carries only in-frame clones and drops some. The sample contains 130,000 or so clones, 75% of which appear only once. Between the trimmed V and J ends, which lost 5 bases and 6 bases, there was a span of 16 bases. Germline values: CDR1 SGHTA, CDR2 FQGTGA. This CDR3 comprises 15 residues. The receptor was derived from a man in his forties in good health and CMV-seronegative. The sample consisted of PBMCs. The chain is built from TRBV7-3 and TRBJ2-2; weak D call: TRBD1 (6 bases). Here the CDR3 DNA reads TGTGCCAGCAGCATGGACCGGGACACTCCCGGGGAGCTGTTTTTT. Residues: CASSMDRDTPGELFF.